This TCR beta chain emerged from a study of T-cell reconstitution after alpha-beta-depleted transplantation in children. This clonotype was detected a few times. Its antigen is as yet unknown. Points from the study as a whole: Several hundred rapidly expanded clones from non-depleted graft cells reportedly supplied alpha-beta T cells about two months post-transplant. The origin of high day-60 TCRbeta diversity in some patients lay in surviving recipient T cells and thymic progenitors.

Unique molecular identifiers were incorporated when the TCRbeta library was constructed. TCRdb reprocessed the PCR reads with MiXCR, giving one entry per CDR3 protein. The sample shows a few hundred thousand distinct CDR3 sequences, around a tenth of them seen only once. After removal of 3 bases from V and 4 bases from J, the junction contained 5 bases not matched to a gene. Germline CDR1 and CDR2: KGHDR and SFDVKD. This CDR3 region has 16 residues. The rearrangement uses TRBV24-1 and TRBJ2-1, with 10 positions matching TRBD1. Source: PBMCs, taken before TCRalphabeta/CD19-depleted stem cell transplant. The receptor's source is a boy under two years old with acute myeloid leukemia, due to receive a stem cell transplant. CDR3 bases: TGTGCCACCAGTGATCTCGCGGGACAGGGGTACAATGAGCAGTTCTTC. Translation gives CATSDLAGQGYNEQFF.